The source of this TCR beta chain is a study of blood T cell repertoires in COVID-19. Study-level background: The samples span acute and convalescent COVID-19 from the United States, Italy and Spain.

The CDR3 is 16 residues long. The V gene end was trimmed by 4 bases and the J gene end by 4 bases; junction bases not matched to a gene: 9. Germline lookup yields CDR1 SGHRS and CDR2 YFSETQ. Original analysis: Reference gene primer amplification gave estimated nucleated cell counts. This table comes from immunoSEQ multiplex PCR, and its TCRdb copy is limited to in-frame clones, with some not included. That table furnishes V, J and clone size, whereas the DNA furnished D and trimming. The repertoire holds 250,000 or so clones, with under 90% as singletons. Sequencing used PBMCs or T cells enriched from blood (not recorded which). The rearrangement uses TRBV5-1 and TRBJ2-3, with 10 bases fitting TRBD1. The source is a man aged 60-69 years who had recovered from COVID-19. DNA of the CDR3: TGCGCCAGCAGCACCTCCGGGACAGGGGTCGCAGATACGCAGTATTTT. Translation: CASSTSGTGVADTQYF.